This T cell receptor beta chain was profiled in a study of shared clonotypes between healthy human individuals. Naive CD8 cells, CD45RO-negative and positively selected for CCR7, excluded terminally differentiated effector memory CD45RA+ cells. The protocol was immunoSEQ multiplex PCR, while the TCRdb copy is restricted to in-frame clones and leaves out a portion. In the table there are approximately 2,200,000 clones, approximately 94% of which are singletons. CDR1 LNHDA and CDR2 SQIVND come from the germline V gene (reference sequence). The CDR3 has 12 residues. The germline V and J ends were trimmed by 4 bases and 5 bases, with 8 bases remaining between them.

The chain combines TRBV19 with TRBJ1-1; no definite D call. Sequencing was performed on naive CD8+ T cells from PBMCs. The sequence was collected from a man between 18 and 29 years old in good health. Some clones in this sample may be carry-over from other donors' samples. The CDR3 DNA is TGTGCCAGTAGTACCCCGATGACTGAAGCTTTCTTT. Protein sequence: CASSTPMTEAFF.